This is a list of T cell receptor beta chains from one sample in a study of somatic mutations in cytotoxic T cells in rheumatoid arthritis. TCRdb keeps only in-frame clones here, not all; method: immunoSEQ multiplex PCR. The sample lists just over 30,000 clones; around 83% were seen once. Sequencing used CD8+ T cells sorted from blood. The origin of the receptors is an adult with rheumatoid arthritis. CDR3s include the opening cysteine and the closing phenylalanine or tryptophan. D genes are given only for firm matches. The size field is filled for only some rows; it gives once, few, many or a size class.

cdr3_aa cdr3_nt d_call j_call v_call clone_size
CASSEDSGLNTGELFF TGTGCCAGCAGCGAGGACAGTGGGTTGAACACCGGGGAGCTGTTTTTT . TRBJ2-2 TRBV5-5 .
CASSLVRRGQRGYTF TGTGCCAGCAGCTTAGTTCGCAGGGGGCAGAGAGGCTACACCTTC TRBD1 TRBJ1-2 TRBV7-8 .
CASGRSYNEQFF TGTGCCAGCGGCAGGAGTTACAATGAGCAGTTCTTC . TRBJ2-1 TRBV27 once
CAISWRAANTGELFF TGTGCCATCAGTTGGCGGGCCGCGAACACCGGGGAGCTGTTTTTT . TRBJ2-2 TRBV10-3 .
CASSVSGGARTDTQYF TGTGCCAGCAGCGTTAGCGGGGGGGCCCGCACAGATACGCAGTATTTT TRBD2 TRBJ2-3 TRBV9 few
CAINGDRAPTPNTGELFF TGTGCCATCAATGGAGACAGGGCTCCCACTCCTAACACCGGGGAGCTGTTTTTT TRBD1 TRBJ2-2 TRBV10-3 .
CSVDWDSADTQYF TGCAGCGTTGACTGGGACAGCGCAGATACGCAGTATTTT TRBD1 TRBJ2-3 TRBV29-1 .
CASSPRTGLNEQFF TGTGCCAGCAGTCCGCGGACAGGGTTGAATGAGCAGTTCTTC TRBD1 TRBJ2-1 TRBV27 few
CASSSAQGANTEAFF TGTGCCAGCAGCTCCGCCCAGGGGGCGAACACTGAAGCTTTCTTT TRBD1 TRBJ1-1 TRBV7-9 .
CASSPHSGEKLFF TGTGCCAGCAGCCCCCATTCAGGTGAAAAACTGTTTTTT . TRBJ1-4 TRBV9 .
CASSPPGSGQGAAGYEQYF TGTGCCAGCAGCCCTCCCGGCTCGGGACAGGGGGCCGCGGGCTACGAGCAGTACTTC TRBD1 TRBJ2-7 TRBV7-6 .
CASRSGPQGLDYEQYF TGTGCCAGCAGGTCCGGCCCACAGGGCCTCGACTACGAGCAGTACTTC . TRBJ2-7 TRBV28 .
CASSQEAGGSDEQFF TGCGCCAGCAGCCAAGAGGCGGGAGGGTCGGATGAGCAGTTCTTC TRBD2 TRBJ2-1 TRBV4-1 large